Listed below are T cell receptor beta chains from one sample, sequenced in a study of T-cell reconstitution after alpha-beta-depleted transplantation in children. MiXCR, applied by TCRdb to the PCR reads, yields one record per CDR3 protein. The repertoire holds 200,000 or so distinct CDR3 sequences, with roughly 8.1% as singletons. The sequencing used PBMCs, mostly from graft donor cells, collected 360 days after TCRalphabeta/CD19-depleted stem cell transplant. Receptors were obtained from a male patient between 2 and 15 years old who had a stem cell transplant for acute myeloid leukemia, so the T cells may come from the graft donor. The CDR3 runs from the conserved cysteine through the conserved F or W. D genes are given only for firm matches. Not all rows give a size; the values are once, few, many and, for expanded clones, a class.

clone_size	v_call	j_call	d_call	cdr3_aa	cdr3_nt
.	TRBV5-1	TRBJ2-1	TRBD2	CASSLFLAGVDEQFF	TGCGCCAGCAGCTTGTTTTTAGCGGGGGTGGATGAGCAGTTCTTC
.	TRBV5-1	TRBJ2-5	TRBD2	CASSLGTSFGETQYF	TGCGCCAGCAGCTTGGGGACTAGTTTTGGAGAGACCCAGTACTTC
.	TRBV19	TRBJ2-1	TRBD1	CASSAGTAMYNEQFF	TGTGCCAGTAGTGCCGGGACAGCGATGTACAATGAGCAGTTCTTC
few	TRBV20-1	TRBJ1-6	TRBD1	CSARNLEQGALGGSPLHF	TGCAGTGCTAGAAACCTCGAACAGGGGGCTCTCGGGGGTTCACCCCTCCACTTT
.	TRBV6-2/TRBV6-3	TRBJ2-2	.	CASFPLGGPGANTGELFF	TGTGCCAGCTTCCCCCTCGGAGGGCCAGGGGCGAACACCGGGGAGCTGTTTTTT
many	TRBV5-1	TRBJ1-4	.	CASSSGSTNEKLFF	TGCGCCAGCAGCTCCGGTTCAACTAATGAAAAACTGTTTTTT
few	TRBV20-1	TRBJ1-5	.	CSARESDQPQHF	TGCAGTGCTAGAGAGTCGGACCAGCCCCAGCATTTT
many	TRBV12-3/TRBV12-4	TRBJ2-3	.	CASSLARWDTQYF	TGTGCCAGCAGTTTAGCTAGATGGGATACGCAGTATTTT
many	TRBV5-1	TRBJ1-1	.	CASSPVTGYQGEAFF	TGCGCCAGCAGCCCCGTCACAGGGTATCAAGGTGAAGCTTTCTTT
many	TRBV28	TRBJ2-4	TRBD1	CASSLRRTDRANIQYF	TGTGCCAGCAGTCTACGAAGGACGGACAGGGCCAACATTCAGTACTTC
many	TRBV29-1	TRBJ2-3	TRBD2	CSVPQPRLAVNTDTQYF	TGCAGCGTGCCTCAGCCCAGACTAGCGGTTAACACAGATACGCAGTATTTT
many	TRBV11-3	TRBJ2-1	.	CASSRTLDWSNEQFF	TGTGCCAGCAGCAGAACTCTGGACTGGAGCAATGAGCAGTTCTTC
.	TRBV28	TRBJ1-4	.	CASSLGGTTNEKLFF	TGTGCCAGCAGTTTAGGAGGGACGACTAATGAAAAACTGTTTTTT
.	TRBV12-3/TRBV12-4	TRBJ1-2	.	CASRDAGGGYYGYTF	TGTGCCAGCAGGGATGCGGGGGGAGGCTACTATGGCTACACCTTC
many	TRBV7-3	TRBJ2-2	TRBD2	CASSSTGLAEELFF	TGTGCCAGCAGCTCCACCGGACTAGCGGAAGAGCTGTTTTTT
.	TRBV27	TRBJ2-5	.	CASSFQGREETQYF	TGTGCCAGCAGTTTCCAGGGCAGAGAAGAGACCCAGTACTTC
.	TRBV24-1	TRBJ2-2	TRBD2	CATSDATPGLVSTGELFF	TGTGCCACCAGTGATGCCACACCGGGACTAGTGAGCACCGGGGAGCTGTTTTTT
many	TRBV12-3/TRBV12-4	TRBJ2-1	TRBD2	CASSSTSGAYNEQFF	TGTGCCAGCAGTTCGACTAGCGGGGCTTACAATGAGCAGTTCTTC
.	TRBV14	TRBJ1-6	TRBD1	CASSLGQVDSPLHF	TGTGCCAGCAGCCTGGGACAGGTGGATTCACCCCTCCACTTT
.	TRBV6-2/TRBV6-3	TRBJ2-1	TRBD2	CASSYSNGGSSYNEQFF	TGTGCCAGCAGTTACTCGAACGGGGGGAGCTCCTACAATGAGCAGTTCTTC
many	TRBV29-1	TRBJ2-5	TRBD2	CSVHGLGLAEETQYF	TGCAGCGTTCACGGACTGGGACTAGCGGAAGAGACCCAGTACTTC
few	TRBV4-3	TRBJ2-3	.	CASSQGMGAGTDTQYF	TGCGCCAGCAGCCAAGGGATGGGGGCGGGCACAGATACGCAGTATTTT
many	TRBV20-1	TRBJ1-1	.	CSARKLNTEAFF	TGCAGTGCTAGGAAGCTGAACACTGAAGCTTTCTTT
few	TRBV7-2	TRBJ2-1	TRBD1	CASSFIQGAYSYNEQFF	TGTGCCAGCAGCTTTATTCAGGGGGCTTACTCCTACAATGAGCAGTTCTTC
few	TRBV3-1	TRBJ2-1	TRBD2	CASSPRQGLAGGNEQFF	TGTGCCAGCAGCCCGAGGCAGGGGCTAGCGGGGGGGAACGAGCAGTTCTTC
.	TRBV11-2	TRBJ2-7	.	CASSFLASTYEQYF	TGTGCCAGCAGCTTCCTAGCGTCAACCTACGAGCAGTACTTC
many	TRBV5-1	TRBJ2-3	.	CASSLTRQVDTQYF	TGCGCCAGCAGCTTGACCCGACAAGTGGATACGCAGTATTTT
few	TRBV5-1	TRBJ2-1	.	CASSLSTSLSEQFF	TGCGCCAGCAGCTTGTCGACTAGTTTGAGTGAGCAGTTCTTC